A single T cell receptor beta chain is shown here with its context. The data are from a study of blood T cell repertoires in COVID-19. On the study more broadly: Both acute and convalescent COVID-19 samples were obtained from the United States, Italy and Spain. Nucleic acid was either cDNA or gDNA, and it came from T cells, B-cell-depleted T cells, or PBMCs.

The germline gives CDR1 LGHDT, CDR2 YNNKEL (reference sequence). The CDR3 length is 16 residues. Trimming removed 1 base at V and 0 bases at J, with 12 bases between. The study recruited people aged 18 to 89 years across about two dozen US areas. Clinical histories supplied by participants themselves formed the basis of cohort assignment. TCRdb's table, derived via immunoSEQ multiplex PCR, lists solely in-frame clones and lacks some. Here the sample spans some 340,000 clones, approximately 91% being singletons. The sequence was obtained from a woman under 40 who had been exposed to COVID-19. This sequence joins TRBV3-1 (or the pseudogene TRBV3-2) and TRBJ1-1; D not certain. What was sequenced was PBMCs or T cells enriched from blood (not recorded which). The CDR3 loop reads CASSQGAAWMNTEAFF. CDR3 nucleotides: TGTGCCAGCAGCCAAGGGGCTGCATGGATGAACACTGAAGCTTTCTTT.